The sequence of this T cell receptor (beta chain) was determined in a study of blood T cells in healthy people across ages. Study findings and constraints: Unsorted PBMCs blocked a conclusive comparison of naive and antigen-experienced cells. From one million sequenced T cells, diversity estimates were lower bounds.

A second about 6 to 11 cycle PCR used barcoded and J-beta primers. Every cDNA was tagged by a template-switch adaptor with 12 random nucleotides. A single record per CDR3 protein comes from TCRdb applying MiXCR to the 5' RACE reads. The sample has roughly 800,000 distinct CDR3 sequences, approximately 53% seen once. Per the germline V gene, CDR1 is MGHRA and CDR2 is YSYEKL. Trimming left V 2 bases short and J 1 base short, with 18 bases between. This CDR3 spans 18 amino acids. Each sample provided at least 6 micrograms of extracted total RNA. Only one count was recorded for this clonotype. Its antigen remains unknown.

The rearrangement uses TRBV4-1 and TRBJ2-1; D possibly corresponds to TRBD2 (6 bases). This TCR came from a man aged 80 or over in good health. The sequencing input was blood. CDR3 nucleotide sequence: TGCGCCAGCAGCCAATCCGCGGGAAAGGTAGGGTCCTACAATGAGCAGTTCTTC. It translates to CASSQSAGKVGSYNEQFF.